This T cell receptor (beta chain) was profiled in a study of cytomegalovirus exposure and HLA in healthy donors. Broader study findings: TCR beta sequences reportedly predicted most subjects' HLA-A and HLA-B alleles accurately. TCR sequences were mostly rare, though some public TCRs occurred in many donors.

V dropped 7 bases and J dropped 3; count of bases not matched to a gene: 8. From germline, CDR1 is MNHNS and CDR2 SASEGT. CDR3 length equals 14 residues. This clone was recorded a few times. Its target is not known. Primers: 60 Vbeta forward and 13 Jbeta reverse. Generated by immunoSEQ multiplex PCR, the TCRdb table keeps only in-frame clones and is missing some. The sample yields 80,000 or so clones, 62% seen once. Specimen: PBMCs. The genes are TRBV6-1 and TRBJ1-1, with 7 bases lining up with TRBD1. This TCR was recovered from a male donor in good health and CMV-seropositive. CDR3 sequence (DNA): TGTGCCAGCACCTCTACAGGGGCTTACACTGAAGCTTTCTTT. Protein product: CASTSTGAYTEAFF.